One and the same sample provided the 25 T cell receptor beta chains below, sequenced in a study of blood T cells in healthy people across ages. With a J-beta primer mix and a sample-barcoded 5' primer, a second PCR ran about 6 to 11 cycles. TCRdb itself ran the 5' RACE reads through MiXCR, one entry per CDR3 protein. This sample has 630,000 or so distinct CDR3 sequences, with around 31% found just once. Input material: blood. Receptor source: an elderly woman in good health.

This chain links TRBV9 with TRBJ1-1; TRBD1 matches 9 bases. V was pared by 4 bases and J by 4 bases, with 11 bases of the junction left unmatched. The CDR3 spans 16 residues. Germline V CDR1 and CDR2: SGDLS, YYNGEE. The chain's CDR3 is CASSSRTGVTATEAFF. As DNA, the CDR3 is TGTGCCAGCAGCAGCCGGACAGGGGTTACCGCCACTGAAGCTTTCTTT.

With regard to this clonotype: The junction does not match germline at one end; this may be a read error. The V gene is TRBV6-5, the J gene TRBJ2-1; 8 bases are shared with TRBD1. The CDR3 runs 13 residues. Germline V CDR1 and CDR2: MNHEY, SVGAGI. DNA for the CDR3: TGTGCCAGCAGGGGACAGGAGAACAATGGGCAGTTCTTC. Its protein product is CASRGQENNGQFF.

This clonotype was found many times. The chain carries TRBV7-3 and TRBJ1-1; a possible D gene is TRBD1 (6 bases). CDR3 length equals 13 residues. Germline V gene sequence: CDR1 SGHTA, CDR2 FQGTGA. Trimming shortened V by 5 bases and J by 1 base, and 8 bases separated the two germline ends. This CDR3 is CASSPGANTEAFF. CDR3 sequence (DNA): TGTGCCAGCAGCCCGGGGGCGAACACTGAAGCTTTCTTT. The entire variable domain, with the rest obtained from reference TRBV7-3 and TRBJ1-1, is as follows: GAGVSQTPSNKVTEKGKYVELRCDPISGHTALYWYRQSLGQGPEFLIYFQGTGAADDSGLPNDRFFAVRPEGSVSTLKIQRTERGDSAVYLCASSPGANTEAFFGQGTRLTVV.

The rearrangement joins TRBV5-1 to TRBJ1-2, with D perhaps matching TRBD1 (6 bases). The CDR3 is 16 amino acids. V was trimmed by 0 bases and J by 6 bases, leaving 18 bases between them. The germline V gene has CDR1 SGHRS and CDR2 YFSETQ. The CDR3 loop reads CASSLVPGARVDGYTF. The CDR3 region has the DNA TGCGCCAGCAGCTTGGTCCCAGGGGCGCGTGTTGATGGCTACACCTTC.

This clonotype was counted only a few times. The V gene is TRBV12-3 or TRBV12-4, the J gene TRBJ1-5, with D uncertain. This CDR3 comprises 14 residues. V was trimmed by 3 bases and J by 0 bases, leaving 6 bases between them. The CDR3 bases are TGTGCCAGCAGTTTGTTATTTAGCAATCAGCCCCAGCATTTT. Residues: CASSLLFSNQPQHF.

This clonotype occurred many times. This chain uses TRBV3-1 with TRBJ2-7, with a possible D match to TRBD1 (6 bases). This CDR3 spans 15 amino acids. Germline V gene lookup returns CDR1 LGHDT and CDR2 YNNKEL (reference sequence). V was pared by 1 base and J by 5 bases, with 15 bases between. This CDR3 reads CASSQVLPTGNEQYF. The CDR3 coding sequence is TGTGCCAGCAGCCAAGTCCTCCCTACAGGGAACGAGCAGTACTTC.

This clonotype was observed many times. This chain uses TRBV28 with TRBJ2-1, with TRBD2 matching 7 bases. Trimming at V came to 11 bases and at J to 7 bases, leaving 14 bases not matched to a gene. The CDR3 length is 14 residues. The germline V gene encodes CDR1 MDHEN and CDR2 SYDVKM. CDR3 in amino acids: CALSGGRAENEQFF. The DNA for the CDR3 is TGTGCCTTATCGGGGGGAAGAGCGGAGAATGAGCAGTTCTTC.

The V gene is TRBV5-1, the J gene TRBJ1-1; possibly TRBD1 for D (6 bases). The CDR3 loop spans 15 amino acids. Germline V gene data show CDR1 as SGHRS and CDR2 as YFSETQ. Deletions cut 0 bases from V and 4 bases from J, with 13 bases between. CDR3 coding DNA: TGCGCCAGCAGCTTGGGACAGGCGGCGGGCACTGAAGCTTTCTTT. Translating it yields CASSLGQAAGTEAFF.

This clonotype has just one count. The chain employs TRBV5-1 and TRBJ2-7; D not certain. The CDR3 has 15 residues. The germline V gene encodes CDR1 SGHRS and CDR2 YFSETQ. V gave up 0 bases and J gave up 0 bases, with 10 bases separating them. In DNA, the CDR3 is TGCGCCAGCAGCTTGGCGGCGGCCAGCTCCTACGAGCAGTACTTC. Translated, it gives CASSLAAASSYEQYF.

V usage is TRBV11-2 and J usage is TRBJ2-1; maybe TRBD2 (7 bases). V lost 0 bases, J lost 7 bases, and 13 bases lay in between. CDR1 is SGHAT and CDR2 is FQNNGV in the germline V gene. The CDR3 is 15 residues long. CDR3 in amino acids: CASSLEGGGRNEQFF. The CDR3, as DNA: TGTGCCAGCAGCTTAGAAGGGGGGGGGCGGAATGAGCAGTTCTTC.

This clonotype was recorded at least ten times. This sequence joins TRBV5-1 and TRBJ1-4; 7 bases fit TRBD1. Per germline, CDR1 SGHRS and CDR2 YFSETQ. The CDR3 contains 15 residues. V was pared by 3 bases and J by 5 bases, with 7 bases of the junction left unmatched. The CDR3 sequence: CASSSAGTANEKLFF. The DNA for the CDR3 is TGCGCCAGCAGCTCAGCCGGGACAGCGAATGAAAAACTGTTTTTT.

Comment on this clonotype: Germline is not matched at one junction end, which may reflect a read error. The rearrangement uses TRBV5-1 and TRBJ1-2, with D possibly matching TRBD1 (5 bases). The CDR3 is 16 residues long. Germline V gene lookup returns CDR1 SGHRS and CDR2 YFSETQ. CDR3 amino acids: CASSLAGQGGDYGHTF. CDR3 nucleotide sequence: TGCGCCAGCAGCTTGGCAGGGCAGGGTGGGGACTATGGCCACACCTTC.

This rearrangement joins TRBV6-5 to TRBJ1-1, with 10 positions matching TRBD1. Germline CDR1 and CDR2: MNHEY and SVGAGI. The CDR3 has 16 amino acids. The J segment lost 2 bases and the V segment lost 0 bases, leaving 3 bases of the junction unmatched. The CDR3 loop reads CASSYSGTGENTEAFF. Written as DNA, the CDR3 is TGTGCCAGCAGTTACTCGGGGACAGGGGAAAACACTGAAGCTTTCTTT.

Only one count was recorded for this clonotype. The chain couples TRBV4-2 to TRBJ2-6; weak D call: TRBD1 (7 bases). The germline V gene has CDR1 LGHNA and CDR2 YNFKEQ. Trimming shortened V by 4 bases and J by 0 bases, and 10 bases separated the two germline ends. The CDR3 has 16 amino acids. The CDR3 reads CASSPQGGSGANVLTF. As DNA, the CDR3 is TGTGCCAGCAGCCCCCAGGGGGGCTCTGGGGCCAACGTCCTGACTTTC.

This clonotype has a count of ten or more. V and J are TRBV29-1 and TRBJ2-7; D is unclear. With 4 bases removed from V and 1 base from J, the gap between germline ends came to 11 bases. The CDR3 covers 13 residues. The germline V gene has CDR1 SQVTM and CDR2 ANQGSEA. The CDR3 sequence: CSVAEFTSYEQYF. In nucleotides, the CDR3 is TGCAGCGTTGCCGAATTTACATCCTACGAGCAGTACTTC.

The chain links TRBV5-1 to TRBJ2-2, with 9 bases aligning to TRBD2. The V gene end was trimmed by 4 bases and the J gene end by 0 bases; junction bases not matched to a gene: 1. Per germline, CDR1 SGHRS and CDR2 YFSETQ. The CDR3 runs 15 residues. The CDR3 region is CASSERGANTGELFF. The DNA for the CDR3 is TGCGCCAGCAGCGAGCGGGGGGCGAACACCGGGGAGCTGTTTTTT.

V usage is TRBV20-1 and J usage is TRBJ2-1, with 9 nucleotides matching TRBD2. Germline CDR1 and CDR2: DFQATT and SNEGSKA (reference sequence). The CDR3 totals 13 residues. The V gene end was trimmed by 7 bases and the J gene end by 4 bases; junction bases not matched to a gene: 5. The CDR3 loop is CSVGGGVYNEQFF. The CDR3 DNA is TGCAGTGTAGGCGGGGGGGTTTACAATGAGCAGTTCTTC.

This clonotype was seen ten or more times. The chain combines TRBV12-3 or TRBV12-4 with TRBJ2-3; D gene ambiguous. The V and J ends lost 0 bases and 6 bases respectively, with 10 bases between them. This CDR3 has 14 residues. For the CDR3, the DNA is TGTGCCAGCAGTTTAGCCGCGTTTGTGGATACGCAGTATTTT. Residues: CASSLAAFVDTQYF.

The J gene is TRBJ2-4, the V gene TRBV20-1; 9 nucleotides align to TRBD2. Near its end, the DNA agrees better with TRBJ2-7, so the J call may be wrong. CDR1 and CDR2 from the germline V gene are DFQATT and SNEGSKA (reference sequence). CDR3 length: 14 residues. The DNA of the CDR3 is TGCAGTGCTAGAGTCCTAGCGGGACCCTACGAGCAGTACTTC. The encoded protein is CSARVLAGPYEQYF.

The CDR3 reads CASSLDGGLGAFF. CDR3 sequence (DNA): TGCGCCAGCAGCTTGGACGGGGGGCTTGGGGCTTTCTTT. This chain connects TRBV5-1 to TRBJ1-1; maybe TRBD1 (6 bases). This CDR3 comprises 13 residues. Germline values: CDR1 SGHRS, CDR2 YFSETQ. V gave up 0 bases and J gave up 11 bases, with 14 bases separating them.

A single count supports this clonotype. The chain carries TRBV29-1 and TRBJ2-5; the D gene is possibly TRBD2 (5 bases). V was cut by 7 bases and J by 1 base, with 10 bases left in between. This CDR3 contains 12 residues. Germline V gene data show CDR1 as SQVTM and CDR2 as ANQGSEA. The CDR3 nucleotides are TGCAGCGGAGAGGAGGCCCAAGAGACCCAGTACTTC. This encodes CSGEEAQETQYF. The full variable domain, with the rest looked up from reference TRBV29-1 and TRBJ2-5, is SAVISQKPSRDICQRGTSLTIQCQVDSQVTMMFWYRQQPGQSLTLIATANQGSEATYESGFVIDKFPISRPNLTFSTLTVSNMSPEDSSIYLCSGEEAQETQYFGPGTRLLVL.

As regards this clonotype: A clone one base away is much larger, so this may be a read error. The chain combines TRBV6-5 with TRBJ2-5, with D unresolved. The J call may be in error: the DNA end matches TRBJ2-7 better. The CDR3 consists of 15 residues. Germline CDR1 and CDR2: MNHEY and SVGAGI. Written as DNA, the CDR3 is TGTGTCAGCAGAAGCCCCAGGCGCAGTGGGTACGAGCAGTACTTC. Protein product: CVSRSPRRSGYEQYF.

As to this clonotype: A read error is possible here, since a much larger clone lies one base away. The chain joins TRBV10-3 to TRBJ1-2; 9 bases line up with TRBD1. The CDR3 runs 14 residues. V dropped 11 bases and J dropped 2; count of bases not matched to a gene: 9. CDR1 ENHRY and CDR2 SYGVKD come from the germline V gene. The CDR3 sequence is CAAQTGQGNYGYTF. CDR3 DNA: TGTGCCGCACAAACCGGACAGGGGAACTATGGCTACACCTTC.

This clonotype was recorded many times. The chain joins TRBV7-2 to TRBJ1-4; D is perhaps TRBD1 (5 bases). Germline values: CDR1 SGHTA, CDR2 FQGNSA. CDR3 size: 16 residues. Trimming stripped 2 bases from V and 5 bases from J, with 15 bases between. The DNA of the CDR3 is TGTGCCAGCAGCTTACCGCGTGGGACTTTCAATGAAAAACTGTTTTTT. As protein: CASSLPRGTFNEKLFF.

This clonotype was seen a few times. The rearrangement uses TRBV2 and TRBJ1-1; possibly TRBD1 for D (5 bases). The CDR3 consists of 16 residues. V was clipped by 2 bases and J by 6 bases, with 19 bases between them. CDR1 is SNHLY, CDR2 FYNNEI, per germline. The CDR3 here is CASSERDLGLGAEAFF. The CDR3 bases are TGTGCCAGCAGTGAAAGAGATCTCGGGTTGGGGGCTGAAGCTTTCTTT.